These 9 T cell receptor beta chains came from one sample sequenced in a study of blood T cell repertoires in COVID-19. Profiling relied on immunoSEQ multiplex PCR, and the TCRdb table lists in-frame clones only, not all of them. The table lists 130,000 or so clones, 60% to 80% of them singletons. The specimen sequenced was peripheral blood. All receptors derive from a human donor in a cohort sampled during active COVID-19.

This clone was recorded only once. J is TRBJ2-1 and V is TRBV10-3; 14 nucleotides agree with TRBD2. Germline assignment: CDR1 ENHRY and CDR2 SYGVKD. V lost 6 bases and J lost 3; bases outside the gene matches: 4. CDR3 size: 16 residues. The CDR3 here is CAISSGLAGGYNEQFF. The CDR3 DNA reads TGTGCCATCAGCTCCGGACTAGCGGGAGGCTACAATGAGCAGTTCTTC.

V usage is TRBV5-1 and J usage is TRBJ2-7, with D possibly being TRBD1 (5 bases). The length of the CDR3 is 14 residues. Trimming shortened V by 5 bases and J by 7 bases, and 19 bases separated the two germline ends. Germline V gene lookup returns CDR1 SGHRS and CDR2 YFSETQ. The CDR3: CASSQARANGEQYF. The DNA of the CDR3 is TGCGCCAGCAGTCAGGCCAGGGCAAATGGTGAGCAGTACTTC.

V gene TRBV28 combines with J gene TRBJ2-7, with a possible D match to TRBD2 (6 bases). The CDR3 is made up of 15 amino acids. CDR1 MDHEN and CDR2 SYDVKM come from the germline V gene. V was clipped by 3 bases and J by 2 bases, with 14 bases between them. DNA of the CDR3: TGTGCCAGCAGTTTTAGCGGACGGGGGACCTACGAGCAGTACTTC. This codes for CASSFSGRGTYEQYF.

This chain joins TRBV5-1 and TRBJ1-4; tentatively, D is TRBD1 (6 bases). Germline CDR1 is SGHRS and CDR2 is YFSETQ. Trimming took off 4 bases at V and 8 bases at J, with 15 bases between the two ends. This CDR3 is built from 14 residues. CDR3 residues: CASSRPGEGEKLFF. The CDR3 nucleotides are TGCGCCAGCAGCCGGCCAGGGGAGGGGGAAAAACTGTTTTTT.

The V call is TRBV27, the J call TRBJ1-2; the D gene is possibly TRBD1 (5 bases). CDR3 length: 13 amino acids. The V end lost 3 bases, the J end lost 6 bases, and 11 bases lay between the germline ends. Germline assignment: CDR1 MNHEY and CDR2 SMNVEV (reference sequence). This CDR3 is CASSFQGGNGYTF. In DNA form, the CDR3 reads TGTGCCAGCAGTTTCCAGGGTGGTAATGGCTACACCTTC.

The V and J genes are TRBV30 and TRBJ2-7, with unresolved D. From germline, CDR1 is GTSNPN and CDR2 SVGIG (reference sequence). V dropped 4 bases and J dropped 3 bases, with 4 bases sitting between them. The CDR3 sequence is 10 residues long. DNA of the CDR3: TGTGCCTGGACAGTCTACGAGCAGTACTTC. This sequence encodes CAWTVYEQYF.

The rearrangement links TRBV27 to TRBJ2-1, with D hard to call. With 6 bases removed from V and 0 bases from J, the gap between germline ends came to 12 bases. This CDR3 contains 15 residues. From germline, CDR1 is MNHEY and CDR2 SMNVEV (reference sequence). The CDR3 DNA sequence: TGTGCCAGCAGCCTCCAGGATGACTCCTACAATGAGCAGTTCTTC. Its protein product is CASSLQDDSYNEQFF.

The count of this clone is one. The V call is TRBV19, the J call TRBJ2-7; 8 nucleotides align to TRBD2. Germline V lookup: CDR1 LNHDA, CDR2 SQIVND (reference sequence). The length of the CDR3 is 15 residues. V shed 0 bases, J shed 5 bases, and the junction held 6 bases outside the gene matches. The CDR3 DNA is TGTGCCAGTAGTATAGACGAGCGGGAGTTGAACGAGCAGTACTTC. It specifies CASSIDERELNEQYF.

The V call is TRBV2, the J call TRBJ1-2; D is ambiguous. Between the trimmed V and J ends, which lost 6 bases and 7 bases, there was a span of 15 bases. There are 13 residues in the CDR3. Germline V gene sequence: CDR1 SNHLY, CDR2 FYNNEI. The CDR3: CASRPASVPGYTF. The CDR3, as DNA: TGTGCCAGCAGACCTGCCAGCGTTCCTGGCTACACCTTC. Combining the CDR3 with reference TRBV2 and TRBJ1-2 gives the whole variable domain EPEVTQTPSHQVTQMGQEVILRCVPISNHLYFYWYRQILGQKVEFLVSFYNNEISEKSEIFDDQFSVERPDGSNFTLKIRSTKLEDSAMYFCASRPASVPGYTFGSGTRLTVV.